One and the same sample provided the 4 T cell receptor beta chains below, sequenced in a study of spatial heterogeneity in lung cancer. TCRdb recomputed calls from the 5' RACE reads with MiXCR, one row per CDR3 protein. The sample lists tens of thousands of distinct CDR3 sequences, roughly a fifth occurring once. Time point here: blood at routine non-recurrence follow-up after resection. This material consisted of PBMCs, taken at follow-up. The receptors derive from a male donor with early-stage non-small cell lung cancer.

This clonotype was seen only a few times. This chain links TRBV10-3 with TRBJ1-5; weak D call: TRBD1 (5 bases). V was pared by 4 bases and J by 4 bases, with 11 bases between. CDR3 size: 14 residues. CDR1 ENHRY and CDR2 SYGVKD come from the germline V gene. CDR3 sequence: CAISGGRPNQPQHF. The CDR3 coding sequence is TGTGCCATCAGTGGGGGCAGACCGAATCAGCCCCAGCATTTT.

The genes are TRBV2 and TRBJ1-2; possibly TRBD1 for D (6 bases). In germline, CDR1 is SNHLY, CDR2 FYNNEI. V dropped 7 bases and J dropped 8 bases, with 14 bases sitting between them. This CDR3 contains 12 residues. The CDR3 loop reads CASKQGGSGYTF. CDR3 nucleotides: TGTGCCAGCAAACAAGGGGGGTCAGGCTACACCTTC.

CDR3 DNA sequence: TGTGCCAGCAGCCCACGAGGGTTCTCCTACGAGCAGTACTTC. It codes for CASSPRGFSYEQYF. This chain uses TRBV9 with TRBJ2-7, with D possibly being TRBD2 (5 bases). The germline V and J ends were trimmed by 4 bases and 0 bases, with 11 bases remaining between them. This CDR3 has 14 residues. Looked up from germline, CDR1 is SGDLS and CDR2 is YYNGEE.

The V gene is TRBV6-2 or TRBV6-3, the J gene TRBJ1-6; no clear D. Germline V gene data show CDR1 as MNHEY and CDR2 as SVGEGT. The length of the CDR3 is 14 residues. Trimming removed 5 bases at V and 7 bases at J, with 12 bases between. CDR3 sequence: CASSNPPGNSPLHF. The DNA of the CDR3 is TGTGCCAGCAGTAACCCTCCGGGGAATTCACCCCTCCACTTT.